This passage covers 13 T cell receptor beta chains from one sample sequenced in a study of spatial heterogeneity in lung cancer. TCRdb reprocessed the 5' RACE reads with MiXCR, giving one entry per CDR3 protein. The repertoire holds approximately 12,000 distinct CDR3 sequences, with approximately 6.2% as singletons. Time point given: sample taken at primary tumor resection. Whole RNA was taken from tumor, nontumor lung or frozen PBMC; it was then sequenced unsorted. The specimen comprised normal lung tissue next to the tumor, sampled at surgery. The receptors come from a male donor with early-stage non-small cell lung cancer.

Concerning this clonotype itself: The library was built for alpha chains, so this beta chain is an off-target read and its size means little. V and J are TRBV6-6 and TRBJ2-1; 12 nucleotides match TRBD2. The germline V gene encodes CDR1 MNHNY and CDR2 SVGAGI (reference sequence). V was clipped by 6 bases and J by 5 bases; unmatched bases: 17. This CDR3 region has 19 residues. The CDR3: CASRPQEGATSGSHNEQFF. In DNA form, the CDR3 reads TGTGCCAGCAGGCCTCAAGAGGGGGCGACTAGCGGGAGCCACAATGAGCAGTTCTTC.

This clonotype was picked up a small number of times. The library was prepared for alpha chains; this beta chain is a stray read, so its frequency means little. The chain couples TRBV5-1 to TRBJ1-5, with TRBD1 identical over 7 bases. V trimming: 4 bases; J trimming: 7 bases; junction bases outside the gene matches: 8. The CDR3 sequence is 14 residues long. The germline CDR1 and CDR2 sequences are SGHRS and YFSETQ. CDR3 DNA sequence: TGCGCCAGCAGCCCCAGACAGGGCCACCAGCCCCAGCATTTT. This translates into CASSPRQGHQPQHF.

A word on this clonotype: This beta chain is a stray read from a library made for alpha chains; its abundance is not meaningful. The chain couples TRBV20-1 to TRBJ1-5; 7 bases align to TRBD1. V trimming: 0 bases; J trimming: 4 bases; junction bases outside the gene matches: 9. The germline CDR1 and CDR2 sequences are DFQATT and SNEGSKA (reference sequence). This CDR3 spans 16 amino acids. The CDR3 region is CSARDIWSGGNQPQHF. As DNA, the CDR3 is TGCAGTGCTAGAGATATTTGGTCAGGGGGGAATCAGCCCCAGCATTTT.

This clonotype was observed at least ten times. A library prepared for alpha chains yielded this beta chain as an off-target read; its size is of little meaning. This sequence joins TRBV14 and TRBJ2-7, with D hard to call. V was cut by 4 bases and J by 4 bases, with 20 bases left in between. Germline-derived CDR1 and CDR2 are SGHDN and FVKESK. The CDR3 contains 16 residues. CDR3 sequence (DNA): TGTGCCAGCAGCCCCCTTCAAGGAGACGCTCCGTACGAGCAGTACTTC. Translation gives CASSPLQGDAPYEQYF.

By share of the sample, this clonotype is medium-sized. The size of this beta chain means little, since it is a stray read in a library made for alpha chains. The chain uses TRBV7-2 and TRBJ1-1; TRBD1 might be the D (6 bases). From germline, CDR1 is SGHTA and CDR2 FQGNSA. The CDR3 has 13 residues. V was pared by 3 bases and J by 7 bases, with 12 bases between. The CDR3 nucleotides are TGTGCCAGCAGCTTTAACAGGGTCGGTGAAGCTTTCTTT. Translating it yields CASSFNRVGEAFF.

In this sample, this clonotype turned up many times. With the library built for alpha chains, this beta chain is off target and its frequency is not meaningful. This sequence joins TRBV20-1 and TRBJ1-5; D is ambiguous. The germline gives CDR1 DFQATT, CDR2 SNEGSKA (reference sequence). The CDR3 is made up of 14 amino acids. V was trimmed by 2 bases and J by 5 bases, leaving 13 bases between them. CDR3 sequence (DNA): TGCAGTGCTAGATCTCCATTTGGGGATCAGCCCCAGCATTTT. Amino acid sequence: CSARSPFGDQPQHF.

This clonotype has at least ten counts. Little can be read into the size of this beta chain, an off-target read in a library designed for alpha chains. The chain joins TRBV7-2 to TRBJ1-5, with a weak D call TRBD1 (5 bases). Germline CDR1 and CDR2: SGHTA and FQGNSA. Trimming left V 5 bases short and J 2 bases short, with 10 bases between. There are 14 residues in the CDR3. The CDR3 loop reads CASSAGRRNQPQHF. The CDR3 region has the DNA TGTGCCAGCAGCGCGGGACGGCGCAATCAGCCCCAGCATTTT.

This clonotype has a count of ten or more. Since it is a stray read in a library aimed at alpha chains, this beta chain has a size that is not meaningful. J is TRBJ1-5 and V is TRBV30; D is unresolved. The ends were cut back, 0 bases at V and 2 bases at J, with 11 bases in the middle. The germline CDR1 and CDR2 sequences are GTSNPN and SVGIG (reference sequence). The CDR3 runs 15 residues. The CDR3 DNA reads as TGTGCCTGGAGTGTACTGGGTTCAGGCAATCAGCCCCAGCATTTT. Protein product: CAWSVLGSGNQPQHF.

This clonotype has a count of ten or more. Within a library made for alpha chains, this beta chain is off target, and its count is uninformative. V usage is TRBV20-1 and J usage is TRBJ1-6; 7 bases match TRBD1. CDR3 length: 12 amino acids. V dropped 7 bases and J dropped 9; count of bases not matched to a gene: 6. The germline V gene encodes CDR1 DFQATT and CDR2 SNEGSKA (reference sequence). CDR3 bases: TGCAGTGTTCAGGGGGGAGGTTCACCCCTCCACTTT. Amino acids: CSVQGGGSPLHF.

This clonotype was recorded at least ten times. This beta chain was picked up by a library intended for alpha chains and is off target, so its count carries little meaning. The chain is built from TRBV12-3 or TRBV12-4 and TRBJ2-1; the D gene is possibly TRBD2 (6 bases). V was trimmed by 3 bases and J by 9 bases, leaving 9 bases between them. CDR3 length: 12 amino acids. The CDR3 DNA reads TGTGCCAGCAGTTTCGGCGGGACTGAGCAGTTCTTC. It encodes CASSFGGTEQFF.

This clonotype has ten or more counts. This beta chain lies outside the target of a library built for alpha chains; its clone size means little. DNA for the CDR3: TGCGCCAGCAGCTCCGGGATGGGGGGACTCGAGCAGTACTTC. It translates to CASSSGMGGLEQYF. The chain uses TRBV5-1 and TRBJ2-7; D might be TRBD2 (6 bases). Germline V gives CDR1 SGHRS, CDR2 YFSETQ. Trimming took 3 bases from V and 6 from J, leaving 16 bases between them. This CDR3 comprises 14 residues.

Turning to this clonotype: This beta chain came through as a stray read in a library set up for alpha chains, and its size says little. The chain uses TRBV28 and TRBJ2-1; 9 bases line up with TRBD2. There are 11 residues in the CDR3. Germline V gives CDR1 MDHEN, CDR2 SYDVKM. J lost 14 bases, V lost 5 bases, and 4 bases had no gene match. CDR3 nucleotides: TGTGCCAGCAGTCGCGGGAGGGCCAAGTTCTTC. Translation gives CASSRGRAKFF.

This clonotype was counted ten times or more. In a library made to pick up alpha chains, this beta chain is a stray read with a size that means little. V is TRBV6-6 and J is TRBJ2-2; 8 bases are a match to TRBD2. The CDR3 extends over 16 amino acids. Trimming took 0 bases from V and 4 from J; bases not matched to a gene: 4. Germline V gene sequence: CDR1 MNHNY, CDR2 SVGAGI (reference sequence). The CDR3 coding sequence is TGTGCCAGCAGTTACTCAAGCGGGAGAGGCACCGGGGAGCTGTTTTTT. Amino acid sequence: CASSYSSGRGTGELFF.